The 32 T cell receptor beta chains below all came from one sample that was sequenced in a study of blood T cell repertoires in COVID-19 (dated by TCRdb to 2019 to 2021). To prepare the library, the immunoSEQ multiplex PCR assay was applied. TCRdb stores this immuneACCESS table with in-frame sequences only. Part of the clones is absent; in the studies checked, under half of the shortfall reflects unresolved V genes, and no reason is known for the rest. The table for this sample lists about 210,000 clones; 80% to 90% of them were counted only once. Of the sample, under 12% falls within the top ten clones. Sequenced material: peripheral blood. Receptors were obtained from an elderly woman with COVID-19, enrolled during active disease.

The J gene is TRBJ1-1, the V gene TRBV19; the D is unclear. Per germline, CDR1 LNHDA and CDR2 SQIVND (reference sequence). V was shortened by 4 bases and J by 2 bases, with 11 bases between the two germline ends. The CDR3 is made up of 14 amino acids. CDR3 sequence: CASSRKTPNTEAFF. As DNA, the CDR3 is TGTGCCAGTAGTAGAAAGACACCAAACACTGAAGCTTTCTTT. Combining the CDR3 with reference TRBV19 and TRBJ1-1 gives the whole variable domain DGGITQSPKYLFRKEGQNVTLSCEQNLNHDAMYWYRQDPGQGLRLIYYSQIVNDFQKGDIAEGYSVSREKKESFPLTVTSAQKNPTAFYLCASSRKTPNTEAFFGQGTRLTVV.

For the CDR3, the DNA is TGTGCCAGCTCACCGAGTCAGACTAATCAGCCCCAGCATTTT. Amino acid sequence: CASSPSQTNQPQHF. The V call is TRBV18, the J call TRBJ1-5, with no clear D. Trimming left V 3 bases short and J 4 bases short, with 10 bases between. The CDR3 is 14 residues long. Germline V gene sequence: CDR1 KGHSH, CDR2 LQKENI.

The chain has TRBV6-4 and TRBJ1-2; 7 bases map to TRBD1. This CDR3 has 17 residues. V lost 5 bases and J lost 0; bases outside the gene matches: 12. Germline CDR1 and CDR2: MRHNA and SNTAGT. CDR3: CASSPHLLTGTNYGYTF. The CDR3 DNA is TGTGCCAGCAGTCCTCATTTATTGACAGGGACTAACTATGGCTACACCTTC.

This chain uses TRBV10-3 with TRBJ2-7; 15 bases fit TRBD2. Germline trimming cut 11 bases from V and 6 bases from J; bases unmatched to any gene: 5. In germline, CDR1 is ENHRY, CDR2 SYGVKD. This CDR3 is built from 13 residues. The CDR3 sequence is CAAGLAGGREQYV. CDR3 bases: TGTGCCGCAGGACTAGCGGGGGGGCGCGAGCAGTACGTC.

This clone showed up just once. The chain carries TRBV19 and TRBJ1-4; 7 bases agree with TRBD1. Unmatched junction bases numbered 8, after V lost 5 bases and J lost 5 bases. CDR3 length: 15 residues. Germline V gives CDR1 LNHDA, CDR2 SQIVND (reference sequence). The CDR3 loop is CASSSDRKGNEKLFF. DNA of the CDR3: TGTGCCAGTAGTTCGGACAGGAAAGGAAATGAAAAACTGTTTTTT.

The chain combines TRBV3-1 (or the pseudogene TRBV3-2) with TRBJ1-4, with 7 bases fitting TRBD1. V dropped 2 bases and J dropped 12; count of bases not matched to a gene: 0. From germline, CDR1 is LGHDT and CDR2 YNNKEL (reference sequence). The CDR3 length is 11 residues. CDR3 nucleotides: TGTGCCAGCAGCCAACAGGGGGAACTGTTTTTT. Its translation: CASSQQGELFF.

In its sample, this clone was seen once. V gene TRBV6-5 combines with J gene TRBJ2-3, with D hard to call. V gave up 2 bases and J gave up 3 bases, with 6 bases separating them. The CDR3 runs to 13 residues. Germline V gene data show CDR1 as MNHEY and CDR2 as SVGAGI. This CDR3 is CASSYVQTDTQYF. DNA of the CDR3: TGTGCCAGCAGTTACGTGCAGACAGATACGCAGTATTTT.

The rearrangement links TRBV27 to TRBJ2-1; 8 nucleotides align to TRBD2. There are 17 residues in the CDR3. Per the germline V gene, CDR1 is MNHEY and CDR2 is SMNVEV (reference sequence). With 5 bases clipped from V and 2 bases from J, the junction kept 11 bases outside the gene matches. CDR3 DNA sequence: TGTGCCAGCAGTGCCCCGGGGGGGAGTAGTGCCTACAATGAGCAGTTCTTC. Translating gives CASSAPGGSSAYNEQFF.

The V gene is TRBV5-5, the J gene TRBJ2-5; a possible D gene is TRBD1 (5 bases). Trimming took 1 base from V and 2 from J, leaving 15 bases between them. Germline CDR1 reads SGHKS; CDR2 reads YYEKEE (reference sequence). This CDR3 contains 16 residues. The DNA of the CDR3 is TGTGCCAGCAGCTTGACCATCTCGACAGCACAAGAGACCCAGTACTTC. Its protein product is CASSLTISTAQETQYF.

V gene TRBV6-5 combines with J gene TRBJ1-5; D not certain. Trimming left V 6 bases short and J 9 bases short, with 12 bases between. This CDR3 has 12 residues. CDR1 and CDR2 from the germline V gene are MNHEY and SVGAGI. CDR3 in DNA: TGTGCCAGCAGGACGGGAAGATCGCCCCAGCATTTT. Translation: CASRTGRSPQHF.

The chain carries TRBV3-1 (or the pseudogene TRBV3-2) and TRBJ1-2; unclear D gene. CDR1 is LGHDT, CDR2 YNNKEL, per germline (reference sequence). CDR3 length: 16 amino acids. V lost 0 bases and J lost 7, with 18 bases in between. Here the CDR3 reads CASSQEGRPRDPGYTF. DNA of the CDR3: TGTGCCAGCAGCCAAGAGGGCAGGCCGAGGGATCCTGGCTACACCTTC.

This chain joins TRBV7-2 and TRBJ2-7, with D hard to call. V was cut by 5 bases and J by 3 bases, with 8 bases left in between. Germline V CDR1 and CDR2: SGHTA, FQGNSA. This CDR3 comprises 12 residues. The CDR3 coding sequence is TGTGCCAGCAGCGGCGACAACTACGAGCAGTACTTC. It translates to CASSGDNYEQYF.

The rearrangement links TRBV5-1 to TRBJ2-7, with 7 positions matching TRBD1. Unmatched junction bases numbered 4, after V lost 2 bases and J lost 2 bases. Germline V gene sequence: CDR1 SGHRS, CDR2 YFSETQ. The CDR3 runs 14 residues. The CDR3 loop reads CASSLQGLAYEQYF. The DNA of the CDR3 is TGCGCCAGCAGCTTACAGGGGTTAGCCTACGAGCAGTACTTC.

The table lists this clone with a few counts. In DNA form, the CDR3 reads TGCGCCAGCAGCTTGGGGCAGGGGGTGAACACTGAAGCTTTCTTT. It is translated as CASSLGQGVNTEAFF. The rearrangement links TRBV5-1 to TRBJ1-1, with 7 positions matching TRBD1. J lost 0 bases, V lost 0 bases, and 2 bases had no gene match. The CDR3 covers 15 residues. Germline loops: CDR1 SGHRS, CDR2 YFSETQ. The whole variable domain, remainder taken from reference TRBV5-1 and TRBJ1-1, is KAGVTQTPRYLIKTRGQQVTLSCSPISGHRSVSWYQQTPGQGLQFLFEYFSETQRNKGNFPGRFSGRQFSNSRSEMNVSTLELGDSALYLCASSLGQGVNTEAFFGQGTRLTVV.

The CDR3 nucleotides read TGTGCCAGCAGTCTCAATCCGGGACAGGCATTCAGCGAGCAGTACTTC. Its protein is CASSLNPGQAFSEQYF. V is TRBV7-7 and J is TRBJ2-7; 8 bases fit TRBD1. The germline V gene has CDR1 SSHAT and CDR2 FNYEAQ (reference sequence). Germline trimming cut 6 bases from V and 6 bases from J; bases unmatched to any gene: 16. CDR3 length: 16 amino acids.

This rearrangement joins TRBV6-5 to TRBJ2-3; 9 bases map to TRBD2. This CDR3 region has 15 residues. CDR1 is MNHEY and CDR2 is SVGAGI in the germline V gene. J was trimmed by 2 bases and V by 6 bases; bases with no gene match: 6. CDR3 coding DNA: TGTGCCAGCAGGAAGCCGGGACTAGCCACAGATACGCAGTATTTT. Encoded protein: CASRKPGLATDTQYF.

V is TRBV5-8 and J is TRBJ1-2, with TRBD1 identical over 10 bases. The germline V gene encodes CDR1 SGHTS and CDR2 YDEGEE. V lost 3 bases and J lost 8; bases outside the gene matches: 7. The CDR3 runs 14 residues. The CDR3 coding sequence is TGTGCCAGCAGCTCGGACAGGGGGAAGGGGGGCTACACCTTC. This encodes CASSSDRGKGGYTF. Full variable domain (rest looked up from reference TRBV5-8 and TRBJ1-2): EAGVTQSPTHLIKTRGQQATLRCSPISGHTSVYWYQQALGLGLQFLLWYDEGEERNRGNFPPRFSGRQFPNYSSELNVNALELEDSALYLCASSSDRGKGGYTFGSGTRLTVV.

This clone was detected only once. The gene calls are TRBV6-2 or TRBV6-3 and TRBJ1-6; the D is unclear. V shed 4 bases and J shed 9 bases, with 10 bases lying between them. The CDR3 has 13 amino acids. Germline CDR1 MNHEY, CDR2 SVGEGT. The CDR3 bases are TGTGCCAGCAGTTGGCAGGAGGGTTCACCCCTCCACTTT. This codes for CASSWQEGSPLHF.

The genes are TRBV19 and TRBJ1-2; D remains unclear. The V gene lost 3 bases and the J gene lost 3 bases, with 8 bases spanning the gap. Germline values: CDR1 LNHDA, CDR2 SQIVND (reference sequence). CDR3 length: 13 amino acids. The CDR3 loop reads CASSIQQYYGYTF. The CDR3 nucleotides read TGTGCCAGTAGTATTCAACAGTACTATGGCTACACCTTC.

This sequence joins TRBV19 and TRBJ2-3, with 8 bases fitting TRBD1. The trim removed 8 bases at V and 0 bases at J, leaving 13 bases unmatched. The V gene's germline CDR1 is LNHDA and CDR2 SQIVND (reference sequence). The CDR3 has 17 amino acids. The CDR3 is CASGGGQGLPSTDTQYF. DNA of the CDR3: TGTGCCAGTGGCGGCGGACAGGGTCTACCTAGCACAGATACGCAGTATTTT.

The chain couples TRBV2 to TRBJ2-5; 14 nucleotides match TRBD2. The CDR3 sequence is 16 residues long. V dropped 7 bases and J dropped 4; count of bases not matched to a gene: 8. Germline V CDR1 and CDR2: SNHLY, FYNNEI. DNA of the CDR3: TGTGCCAGCAACCTTGGACTAGCGGGGGGAAGAGAGACCCAGTACTTC. Its protein is CASNLGLAGGRETQYF.

In this sample, this clone turned up once. The chain uses TRBV21-1 and TRBJ2-3; the table's D call, TRBD2, has no DNA check behind it. TRBV21-1 is noted as a pseudogene. CDR3 length: 14 amino acids. The CDR3 sequence is CASSKERGSDTQYF. The CDR3 nucleotides are TGTGCCAGCAGCAAAGAACGGGGGTCAGATACGCAGTATTTT.

The chain combines TRBV6-5 with TRBJ1-2; 7 bases line up with TRBD1. The CDR3 totals 14 residues. With V trimmed by 1 base and J by 6 bases, 5 bases remained unmatched. Germline-derived CDR1 and CDR2 are MNHEY and SVGAGI. The CDR3, as DNA: TGTGCCAGCAGTTACTTAACAGGGGAAGATGGCTACACCTTC. It yields the protein CASSYLTGEDGYTF.

The chain recombines TRBV5-6 with TRBJ1-2, with no clear D. Germline-derived CDR1 and CDR2 are SGHDT and YYEEEE. This CDR3 has 12 amino acids. With 4 bases removed from V and 4 bases from J, the gap between germline ends came to 8 bases. The CDR3 sequence is CASSPLSYGYTF. CDR3 sequence (DNA): TGTGCCAGCAGCCCACTCTCCTATGGCTACACCTTC.

The rearrangement uses TRBV27 and TRBJ2-7, with D possibly being TRBD2 (6 bases). This CDR3 is 15 amino acids long. The V end was cut by 6 bases, the J end by 5 bases, with 20 bases between. Germline-derived CDR1 and CDR2 are MNHEY and SMNVEV (reference sequence). CDR3 in DNA: TGTGCCAGCAGCGGCGGGATTTCAGTCCCCCACGAGCAGTACGTC. This translates into CASSGGISVPHEQYV.

The V gene is TRBV18, the J gene TRBJ1-2; 7 nucleotides align to TRBD1. This CDR3 has 14 amino acids. The germline gives CDR1 KGHSH, CDR2 LQKENI. V was pared by 2 bases and J by 8 bases, with 8 bases of the junction left unmatched. In DNA, the CDR3 is TGTGCCAGCTCACCATCAACAGGGGACTTCGGCTACACCTTC. Its protein is CASSPSTGDFGYTF. Full variable domain (rest looked up from reference TRBV18 and TRBJ1-2): NAGVMQNPRHLVRRRGQEARLRCSPMKGHSHVYWYRQLPEEGLKFMVYLQKENIIDESGMPKERFSAEFPKEGPSILRIQQVVRGDSAAYFCASSPSTGDFGYTFGSGTRLTVV.

The rearrangement links TRBV10-3 to TRBJ2-7; possibly TRBD1 for D (6 bases). CDR1 and CDR2 from the germline V gene are ENHRY and SYGVKD. The length of the CDR3 is 11 residues. V was clipped by 6 bases and J by 4 bases, with 7 bases between them. CDR3 sequence: CAIRDSYEQYV. The CDR3 DNA follows: TGTGCCATCAGGGACAGTTACGAGCAGTACGTC.

V usage is TRBV30 and J usage is TRBJ1-2; 7 bases align to TRBD1. The J segment lost 5 bases and the V segment lost 1 base, leaving 4 bases of the junction unmatched. The CDR3 is made up of 13 amino acids. Germline-derived CDR1 and CDR2 are GTSNPN and SVGIG (reference sequence). CDR3 amino acids: CAWSDTGVYGYTF. Written as DNA, the CDR3 is TGTGCCTGGAGTGACACAGGGGTTTATGGCTACACCTTC.

This clone was seen once. The chain joins TRBV24-1 to TRBJ2-3; D is unclear. The CDR3 is 11 amino acids. From germline, CDR1 is KGHDR and CDR2 SFDVKD. Trimming pared 5 bases from V and 5 bases from J, leaving 4 bases between. This CDR3 is CATSVLDTQYF. CDR3 DNA sequence: TGTGCCACCAGTGTCTTAGATACGCAGTATTTT.

The V gene is TRBV6-6, the J gene TRBJ1-1; D not certain. Germline-derived CDR1 and CDR2 are MNHNY and SVGAGI (reference sequence). The V and J ends lost 6 bases and 3 bases respectively, with 8 bases between them. This CDR3 has 12 residues. In DNA, the CDR3 is TGTGCCAGCAGGGCCATGGACACTGAAGCTTTCTTT. Its translation: CASRAMDTEAFF.

The rearrangement joins TRBV6-5 to TRBJ2-1; 8 bases fit TRBD1. Germline CDR1 and CDR2: MNHEY and SVGAGI. V lost 6 bases and J lost 1; bases outside the gene matches: 5. This CDR3 spans 15 amino acids. CDR3 amino acids: CASSPWTGSYNEQFF. CDR3 nucleotide sequence: TGTGCCAGCAGCCCCTGGACAGGGTCCTACAATGAGCAGTTCTTC.

This chain joins TRBV29-1 and TRBJ2-2, with a tentative D call TRBD1 (6 bases). V gave up 4 bases and J gave up 9 bases, with 18 bases separating them. CDR3 size: 14 residues. The germline V gene encodes CDR1 SQVTM and CDR2 ANQGSEA. The chain's CDR3 is CSVAKQIQGWELFF. The CDR3 DNA sequence: TGCAGCGTTGCCAAACAAATACAGGGCTGGGAGCTGTTTTTT.